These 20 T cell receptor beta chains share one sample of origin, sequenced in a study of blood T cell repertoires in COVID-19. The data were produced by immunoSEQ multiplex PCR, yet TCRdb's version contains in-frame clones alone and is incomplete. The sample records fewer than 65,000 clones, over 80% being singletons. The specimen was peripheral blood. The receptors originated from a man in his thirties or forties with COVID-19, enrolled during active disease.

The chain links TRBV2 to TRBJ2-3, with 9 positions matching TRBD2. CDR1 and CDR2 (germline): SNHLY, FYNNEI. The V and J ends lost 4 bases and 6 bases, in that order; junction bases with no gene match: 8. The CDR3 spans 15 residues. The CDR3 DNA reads TGTGCCAGCAGTGTGGGCGGCGGGAGGGCGGATACGCAGTATTTT. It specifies CASSVGGGRADTQYF. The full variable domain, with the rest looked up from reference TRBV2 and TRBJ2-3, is EPEVTQTPSHQVTQMGQEVILRCVPISNHLYFYWYRQILGQKVEFLVSFYNNEISEKSEIFDDQFSVERPDGSNFTLKIRSTKLEDSAMYFCASSVGGGRADTQYFGPGTRLTVL.

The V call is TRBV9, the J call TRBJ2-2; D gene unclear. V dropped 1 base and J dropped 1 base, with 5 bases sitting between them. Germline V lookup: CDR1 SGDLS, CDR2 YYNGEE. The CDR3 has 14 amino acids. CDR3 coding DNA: TGTGCCAGCAGCGTAAATCTGAACACCGGGGAGCTGTTTTTT. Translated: CASSVNLNTGELFF.

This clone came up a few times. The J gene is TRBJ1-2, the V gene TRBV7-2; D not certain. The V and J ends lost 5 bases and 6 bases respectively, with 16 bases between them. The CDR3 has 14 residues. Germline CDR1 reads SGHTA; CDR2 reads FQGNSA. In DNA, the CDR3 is TGTGCCAGCAGCCTTACCCGGCGCGGGGATGGCTACACCTTC. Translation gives CASSLTRRGDGYTF.

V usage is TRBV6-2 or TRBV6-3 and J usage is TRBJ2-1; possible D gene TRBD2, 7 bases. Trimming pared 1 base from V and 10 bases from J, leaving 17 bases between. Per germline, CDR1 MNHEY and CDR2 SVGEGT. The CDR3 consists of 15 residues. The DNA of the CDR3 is TGTGCCAGCAGTTACTGGTCGGGGGGCGCAGGCGAGCAGTTCTTC. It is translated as CASSYWSGGAGEQFF.

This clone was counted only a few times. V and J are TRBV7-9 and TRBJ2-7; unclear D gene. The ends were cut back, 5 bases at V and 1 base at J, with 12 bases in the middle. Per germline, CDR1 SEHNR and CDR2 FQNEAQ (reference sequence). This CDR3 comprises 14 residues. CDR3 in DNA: TGTGCCAGCAGCGGCCCCCCCCGTTCCTACGAGCAGTACTTC. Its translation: CASSGPPRSYEQYF.

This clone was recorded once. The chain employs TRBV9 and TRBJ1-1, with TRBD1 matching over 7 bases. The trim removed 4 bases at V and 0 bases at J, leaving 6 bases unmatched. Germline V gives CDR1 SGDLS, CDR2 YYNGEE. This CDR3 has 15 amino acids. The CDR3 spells CASSSRTGVNTEAFF. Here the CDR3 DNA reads TGTGCCAGCAGCTCTAGGACAGGTGTGAACACTGAAGCTTTCTTT.

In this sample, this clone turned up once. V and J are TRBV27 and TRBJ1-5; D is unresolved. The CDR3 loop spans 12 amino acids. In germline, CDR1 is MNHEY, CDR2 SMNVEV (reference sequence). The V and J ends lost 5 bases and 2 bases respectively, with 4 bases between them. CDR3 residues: CASSLGNQPQHF. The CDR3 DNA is TGTGCCAGCAGTCTCGGCAATCAGCCCCAGCATTTT.

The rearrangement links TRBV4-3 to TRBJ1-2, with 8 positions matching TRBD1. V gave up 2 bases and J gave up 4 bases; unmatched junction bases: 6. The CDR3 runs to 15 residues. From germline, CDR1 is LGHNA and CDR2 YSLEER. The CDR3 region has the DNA TGCGCCAGCAGCCAATCTCCAGGGGGCGCCTATGGCTACACCTTC. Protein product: CASSQSPGGAYGYTF.

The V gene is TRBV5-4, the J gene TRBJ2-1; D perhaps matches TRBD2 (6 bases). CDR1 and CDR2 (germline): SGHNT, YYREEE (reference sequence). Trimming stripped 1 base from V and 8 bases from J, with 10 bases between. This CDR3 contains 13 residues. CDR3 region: CASSLFRGDEQFF. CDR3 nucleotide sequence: TGTGCCAGCAGCTTGTTCCGCGGGGATGAGCAGTTCTTC.

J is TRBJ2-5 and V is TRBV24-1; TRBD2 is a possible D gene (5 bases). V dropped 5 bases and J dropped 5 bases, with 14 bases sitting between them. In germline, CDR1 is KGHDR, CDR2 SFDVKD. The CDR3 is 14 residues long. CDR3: CATSAPGRGETQYF. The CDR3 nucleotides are TGTGCCACCAGTGCTCCGGGTAGAGGGGAGACCCAGTACTTC.

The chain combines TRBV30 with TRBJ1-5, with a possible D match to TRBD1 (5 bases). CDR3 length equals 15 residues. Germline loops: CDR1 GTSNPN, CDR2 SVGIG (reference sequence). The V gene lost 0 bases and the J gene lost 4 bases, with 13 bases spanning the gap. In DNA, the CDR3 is TGTGCCTGGAGTGTAAGTGGGGCAGGGAATCAGCCCCAGCATTTT. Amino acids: CAWSVSGAGNQPQHF.

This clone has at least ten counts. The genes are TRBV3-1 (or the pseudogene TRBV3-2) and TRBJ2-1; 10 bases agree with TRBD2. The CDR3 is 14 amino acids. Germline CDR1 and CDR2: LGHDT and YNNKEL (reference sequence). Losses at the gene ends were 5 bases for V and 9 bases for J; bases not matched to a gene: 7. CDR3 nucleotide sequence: TGTGCCAGCAGCTCCGGGACTAGCGTCACTGAGCAGTTCTTC. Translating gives CASSSGTSVTEQFF.

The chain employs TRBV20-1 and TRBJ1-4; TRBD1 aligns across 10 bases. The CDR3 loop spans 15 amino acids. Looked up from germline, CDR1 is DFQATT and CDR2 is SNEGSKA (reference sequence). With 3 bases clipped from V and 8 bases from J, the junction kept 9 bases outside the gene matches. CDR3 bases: TGCAGTGCTAGTACCCCGGACAGGGGGGGGGAAAAACTGTTTTTT. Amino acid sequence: CSASTPDRGGEKLFF.

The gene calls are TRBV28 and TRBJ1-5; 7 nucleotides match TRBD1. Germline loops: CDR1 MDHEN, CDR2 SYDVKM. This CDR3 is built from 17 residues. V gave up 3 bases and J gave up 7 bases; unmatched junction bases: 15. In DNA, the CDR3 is TGTGCCAGCAGTTTGAGGCAGGGGGGCTTGAGGAGGCAGCCCCAGCATTTT. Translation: CASSLRQGGLRRQPQHF.

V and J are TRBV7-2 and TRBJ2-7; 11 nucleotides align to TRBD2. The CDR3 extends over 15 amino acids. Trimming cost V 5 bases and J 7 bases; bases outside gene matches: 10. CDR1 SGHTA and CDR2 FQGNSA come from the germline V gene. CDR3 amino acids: CASSGSGRAVGEQYF. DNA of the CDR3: TGTGCCAGCAGCGGTAGCGGGAGGGCCGTGGGTGAGCAGTACTTC.

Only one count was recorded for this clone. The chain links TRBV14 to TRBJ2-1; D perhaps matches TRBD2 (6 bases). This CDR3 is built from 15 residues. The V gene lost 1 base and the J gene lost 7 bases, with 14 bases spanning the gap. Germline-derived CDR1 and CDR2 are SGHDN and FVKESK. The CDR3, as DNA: TGTGCCAGCAGCCAAGCCGGTAGCGGAGGGAATGAGCAGTTCTTC. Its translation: CASSQAGSGGNEQFF.

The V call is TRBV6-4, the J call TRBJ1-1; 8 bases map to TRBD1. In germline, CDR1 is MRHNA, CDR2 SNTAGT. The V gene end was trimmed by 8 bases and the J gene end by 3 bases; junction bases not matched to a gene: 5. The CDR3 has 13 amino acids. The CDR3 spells CASSQTGDTEAFF. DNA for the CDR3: TGTGCCAGCTCCCAGACAGGGGACACTGAAGCTTTCTTT.

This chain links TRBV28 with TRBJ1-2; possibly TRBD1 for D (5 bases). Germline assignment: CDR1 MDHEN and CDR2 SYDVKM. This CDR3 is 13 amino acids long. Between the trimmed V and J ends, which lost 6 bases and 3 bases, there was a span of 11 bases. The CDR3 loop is CASSPGGDYGYTF. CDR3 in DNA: TGTGCCAGCAGCCCTGGGGGGGACTATGGCTACACCTTC.

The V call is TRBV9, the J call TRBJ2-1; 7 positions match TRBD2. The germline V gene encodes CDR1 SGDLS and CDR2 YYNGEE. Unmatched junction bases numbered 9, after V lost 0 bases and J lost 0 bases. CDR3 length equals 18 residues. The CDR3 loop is CASSVAASGPSSYNEQFF. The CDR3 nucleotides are TGTGCCAGCAGCGTAGCGGCTAGCGGACCGAGCTCCTACAATGAGCAGTTCTTC.

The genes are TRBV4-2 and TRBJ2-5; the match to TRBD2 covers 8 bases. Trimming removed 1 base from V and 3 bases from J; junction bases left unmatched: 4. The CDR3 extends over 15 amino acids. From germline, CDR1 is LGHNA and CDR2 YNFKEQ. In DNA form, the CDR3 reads TGTGCCAGCAGCCAAGGACTAGCGAGAAAAGAGACCCAGTACTTC. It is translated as CASSQGLARKETQYF.